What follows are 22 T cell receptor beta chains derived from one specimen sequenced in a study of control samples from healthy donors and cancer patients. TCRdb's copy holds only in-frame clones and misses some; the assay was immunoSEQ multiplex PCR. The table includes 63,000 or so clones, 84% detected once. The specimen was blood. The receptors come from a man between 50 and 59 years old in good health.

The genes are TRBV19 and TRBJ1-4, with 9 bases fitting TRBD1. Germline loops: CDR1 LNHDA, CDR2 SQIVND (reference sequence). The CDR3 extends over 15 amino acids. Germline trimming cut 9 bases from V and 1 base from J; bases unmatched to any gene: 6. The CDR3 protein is CASATGGLTNEKLFF. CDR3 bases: TGTGCCAGCGCGACAGGGGGTTTAACTAATGAAAAACTGTTTTTT.

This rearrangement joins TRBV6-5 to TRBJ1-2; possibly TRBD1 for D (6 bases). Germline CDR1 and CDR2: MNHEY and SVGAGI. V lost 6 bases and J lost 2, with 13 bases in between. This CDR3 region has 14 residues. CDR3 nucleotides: TGTGCCAGCAGCCGGACAGATAGCAACTATGGCTACACCTTC. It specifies CASSRTDSNYGYTF.

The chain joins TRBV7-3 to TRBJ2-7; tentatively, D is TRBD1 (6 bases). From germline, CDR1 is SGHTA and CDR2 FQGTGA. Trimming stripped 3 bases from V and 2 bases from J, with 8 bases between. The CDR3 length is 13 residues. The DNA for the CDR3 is TGTGCCAGCAGCTTCGGGACAACCTACGAGCAGTACTTC. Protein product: CASSFGTTYEQYF.

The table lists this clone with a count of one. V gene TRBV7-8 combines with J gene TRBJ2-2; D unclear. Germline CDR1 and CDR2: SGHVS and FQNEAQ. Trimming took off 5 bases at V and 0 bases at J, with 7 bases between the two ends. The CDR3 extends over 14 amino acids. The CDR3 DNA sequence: TGTGCCAGCAGCATTAGAGCGAACACCGGGGAGCTGTTTTTT. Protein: CASSIRANTGELFF.

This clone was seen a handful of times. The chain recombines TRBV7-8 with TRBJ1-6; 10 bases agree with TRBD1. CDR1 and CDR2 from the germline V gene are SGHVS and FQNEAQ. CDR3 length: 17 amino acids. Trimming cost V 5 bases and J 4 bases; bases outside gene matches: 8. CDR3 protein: CASSPRTGGSYNSPLHF. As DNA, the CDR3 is TGTGCCAGCAGCCCAAGGACAGGGGGGAGTTATAATTCACCCCTCCACTTT.

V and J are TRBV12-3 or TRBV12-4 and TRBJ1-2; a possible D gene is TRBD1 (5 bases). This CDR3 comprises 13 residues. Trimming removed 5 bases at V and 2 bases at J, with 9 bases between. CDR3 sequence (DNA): TGTGCCAGCAGTCCGACAGAGAACTATGGCTACACCTTC. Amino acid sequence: CASSPTENYGYTF.

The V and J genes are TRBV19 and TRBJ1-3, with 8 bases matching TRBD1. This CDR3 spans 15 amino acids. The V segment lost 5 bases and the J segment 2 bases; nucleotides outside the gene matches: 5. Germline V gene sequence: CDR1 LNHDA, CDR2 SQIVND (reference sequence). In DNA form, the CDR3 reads TGTGCCAGTAGTGCTACAGGGGGTACTGGAAACACCATATATTTT. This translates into CASSATGGTGNTIYF.

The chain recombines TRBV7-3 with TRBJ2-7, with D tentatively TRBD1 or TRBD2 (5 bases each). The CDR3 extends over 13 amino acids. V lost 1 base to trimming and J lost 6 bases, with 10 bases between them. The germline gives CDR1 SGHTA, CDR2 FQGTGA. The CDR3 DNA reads TGTGCCAGCAGCTTAAATGAGGGGACCGAGCAGTACTTC. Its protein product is CASSLNEGTEQYF. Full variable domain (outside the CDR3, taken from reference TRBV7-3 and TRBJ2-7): GAGVSQTPSNKVTEKGKYVELRCDPISGHTALYWYRQSLGQGPEFLIYFQGTGAADDSGLPNDRFFAVRPEGSVSTLKIQRTERGDSAVYLCASSLNEGTEQYFGPGTRLTVT.

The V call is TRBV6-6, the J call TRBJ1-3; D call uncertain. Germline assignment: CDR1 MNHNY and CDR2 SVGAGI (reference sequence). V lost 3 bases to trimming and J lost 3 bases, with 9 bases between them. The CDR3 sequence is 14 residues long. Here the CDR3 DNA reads TGTGCCAGCAGTTATGACCTATTTGGAAACACCATATATTTT. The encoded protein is CASSYDLFGNTIYF.

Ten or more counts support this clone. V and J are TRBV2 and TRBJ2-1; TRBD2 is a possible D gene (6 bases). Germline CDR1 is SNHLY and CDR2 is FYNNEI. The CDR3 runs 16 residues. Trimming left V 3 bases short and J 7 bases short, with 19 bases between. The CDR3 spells CASSEGGLAGRNEQFF. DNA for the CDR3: TGTGCCAGCAGTGAGGGGGGTTTGGCGGGGAGGAATGAGCAGTTCTTC.

CDR3 DNA sequence: TGTGCCAGCAGTTACTGGGCTAGCGGGAGAGGAGATGAGCAGTTCTTC. Amino acid sequence: CASSYWASGRGDEQFF. The chain is built from TRBV6-6 and TRBJ2-1; 10 bases match TRBD2. Per the germline V gene, CDR1 is MNHNY and CDR2 is SVGAGI (reference sequence). Losses at the gene ends were 1 base for V and 8 bases for J; bases not matched to a gene: 8. This CDR3 comprises 16 residues.

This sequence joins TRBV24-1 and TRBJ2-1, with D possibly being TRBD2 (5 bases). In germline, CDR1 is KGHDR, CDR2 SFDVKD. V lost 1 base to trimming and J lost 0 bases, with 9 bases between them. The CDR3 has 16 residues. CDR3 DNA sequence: TGTGCCACCAGTGATTTAGCGGCAAGCTCCTACAATGAGCAGTTCTTC. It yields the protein CATSDLAASSYNEQFF.

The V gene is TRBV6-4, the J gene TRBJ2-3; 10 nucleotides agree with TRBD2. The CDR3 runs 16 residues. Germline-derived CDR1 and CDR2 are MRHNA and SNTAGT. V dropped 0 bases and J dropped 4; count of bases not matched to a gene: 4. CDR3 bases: TGTGCCAGCAGTGACTCTGCTAGCGGGGGTCCAGATACGCAGTATTTT. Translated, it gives CASSDSASGGPDTQYF.

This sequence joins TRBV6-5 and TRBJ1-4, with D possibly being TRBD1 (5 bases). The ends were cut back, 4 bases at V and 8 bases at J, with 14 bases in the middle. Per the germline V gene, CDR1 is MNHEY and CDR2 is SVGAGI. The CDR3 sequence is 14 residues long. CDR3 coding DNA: TGTGCCAGCAGTTTGGGGGGGAGGGACGAAAAACTGTTTTTT. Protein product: CASSLGGRDEKLFF.

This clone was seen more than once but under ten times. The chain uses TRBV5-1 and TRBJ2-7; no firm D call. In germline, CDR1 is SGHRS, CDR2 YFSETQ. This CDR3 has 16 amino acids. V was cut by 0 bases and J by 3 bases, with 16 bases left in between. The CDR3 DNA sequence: TGCGCCAGCAGCTTGGTTCGCAGATTATACTTCTACGAGCAGTACTTC. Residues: CASSLVRRLYFYEQYF.

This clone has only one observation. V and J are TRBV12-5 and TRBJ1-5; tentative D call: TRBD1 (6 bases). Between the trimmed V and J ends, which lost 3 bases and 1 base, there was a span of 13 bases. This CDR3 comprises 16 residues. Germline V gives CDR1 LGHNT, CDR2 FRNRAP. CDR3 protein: CASGFGQGQSNQPQHF. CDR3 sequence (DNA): TGTGCTAGTGGTTTTGGGCAGGGGCAAAGCAATCAGCCCCAGCATTTT.

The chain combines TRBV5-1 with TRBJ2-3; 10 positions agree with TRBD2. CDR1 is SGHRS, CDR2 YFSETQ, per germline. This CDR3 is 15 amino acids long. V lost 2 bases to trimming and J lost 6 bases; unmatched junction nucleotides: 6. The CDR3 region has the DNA TGCGCCAGCAGCTTAGCGGGAGGGCCCCAGGATACGCAGTATTTT. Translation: CASSLAGGPQDTQYF.

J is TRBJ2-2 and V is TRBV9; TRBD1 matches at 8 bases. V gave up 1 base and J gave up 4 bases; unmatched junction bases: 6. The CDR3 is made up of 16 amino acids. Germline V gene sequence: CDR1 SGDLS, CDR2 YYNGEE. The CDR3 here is CASSVQGAGVTGELFF. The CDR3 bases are TGTGCCAGCAGCGTACAGGGGGCTGGAGTCACCGGGGAGCTGTTTTTT.

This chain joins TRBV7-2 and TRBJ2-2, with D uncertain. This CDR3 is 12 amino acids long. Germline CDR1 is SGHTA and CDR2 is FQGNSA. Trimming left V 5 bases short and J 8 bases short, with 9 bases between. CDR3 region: CASSIFRGELFF. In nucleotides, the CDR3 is TGTGCCAGCAGCATATTCCGGGGGGAGCTGTTTTTT.

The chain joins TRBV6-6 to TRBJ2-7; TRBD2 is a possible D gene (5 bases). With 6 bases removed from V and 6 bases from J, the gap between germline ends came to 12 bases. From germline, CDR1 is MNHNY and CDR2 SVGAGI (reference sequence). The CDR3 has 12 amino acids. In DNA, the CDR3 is TGTGCCAGCAGCAACGAGGGTGGCGAGCAGTACTTC. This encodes CASSNEGGEQYF.

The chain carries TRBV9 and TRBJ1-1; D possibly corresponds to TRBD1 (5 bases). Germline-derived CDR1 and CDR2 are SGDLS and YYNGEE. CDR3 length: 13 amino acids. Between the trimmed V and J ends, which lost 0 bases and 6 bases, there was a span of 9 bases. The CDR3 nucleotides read TGTGCCAGCAGCGTAGAGGTAGGGGCTGAAGCTTTCTTT. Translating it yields CASSVEVGAEAFF.

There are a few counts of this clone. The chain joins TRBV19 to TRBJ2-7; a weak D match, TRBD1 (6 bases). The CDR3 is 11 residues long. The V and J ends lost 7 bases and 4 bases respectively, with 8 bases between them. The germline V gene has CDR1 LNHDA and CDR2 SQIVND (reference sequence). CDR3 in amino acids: CASKQGYEQYF. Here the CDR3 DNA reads TGTGCCAGTAAACAGGGTTACGAGCAGTACTTC. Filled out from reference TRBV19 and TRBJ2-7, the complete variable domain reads DGGITQSPKYLFRKEGQNVTLSCEQNLNHDAMYWYRQDPGQGLRLIYYSQIVNDFQKGDIAEGYSVSREKKESFPLTVTSAQKNPTAFYLCASKQGYEQYFGPGTRLTVT.